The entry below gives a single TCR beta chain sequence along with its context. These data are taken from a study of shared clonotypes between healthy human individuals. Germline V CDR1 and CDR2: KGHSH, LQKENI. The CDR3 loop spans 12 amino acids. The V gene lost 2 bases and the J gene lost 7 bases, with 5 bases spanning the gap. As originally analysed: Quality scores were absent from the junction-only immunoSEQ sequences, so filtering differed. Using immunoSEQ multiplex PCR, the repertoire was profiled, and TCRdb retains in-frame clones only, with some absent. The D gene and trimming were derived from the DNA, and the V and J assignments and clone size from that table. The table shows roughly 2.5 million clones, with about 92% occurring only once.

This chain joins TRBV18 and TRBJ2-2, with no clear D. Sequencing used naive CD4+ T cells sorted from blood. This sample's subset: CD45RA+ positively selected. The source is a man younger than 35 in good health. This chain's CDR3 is CASSPYHGELFF. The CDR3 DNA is TGTGCCAGCTCACCATACCACGGGGAGCTGTTTTTT.